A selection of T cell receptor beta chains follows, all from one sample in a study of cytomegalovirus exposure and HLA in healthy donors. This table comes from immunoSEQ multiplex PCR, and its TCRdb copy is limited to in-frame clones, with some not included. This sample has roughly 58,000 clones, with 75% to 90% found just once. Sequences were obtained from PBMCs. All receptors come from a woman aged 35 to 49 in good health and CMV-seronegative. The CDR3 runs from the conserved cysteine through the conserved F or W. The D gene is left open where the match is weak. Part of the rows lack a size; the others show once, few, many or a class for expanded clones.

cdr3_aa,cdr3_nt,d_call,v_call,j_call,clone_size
CASSLGLAGGLFF,TGTGCCAGCAGCCTGGGACTAGCGGGAGGGCTGTTCTTC,TRBD2,TRBV11-2,TRBJ2-1,once
CASSLDIQVLSTDTQYF,TGTGCCAGCAGCTTAGATATTCAGGTCCTTAGCACAGATACGCAGTATTTT,.,TRBV11-2,TRBJ2-3,.
CASSFLTSGINEQFF,TGTGCCAGCAGTTTTCTGACTAGCGGGATAAATGAGCAGTTCTTC,TRBD2,TRBV27,TRBJ2-1,.
CASSPPGSGSTDTQYF,TGTGCCAGCTCACCCCCGGGTAGCGGAAGCACAGATACGCAGTATTTT,.,TRBV18,TRBJ2-3,.
CASSSGGVIQYF,TGTGCCAGCAGCTCGGGGGGGGTCATTCAGTACTTC,TRBD2,TRBV7-8,TRBJ2-4,.
CASSSGSGVYEQYF,TGTGCCAGCAGTTCCGGGAGTGGCGTATACGAGCAGTACTTC,.,TRBV27,TRBJ2-7,.
CASSLGQREKLFF,TGTGCCAGCAGCTTGGGTCAGCGAGAAAAACTGTTTTTT,.,TRBV7-6,TRBJ1-4,few
CASSLYGLAVNVGSDTQYF,TGTGCCAGCAGTTTATATGGACTAGCGGTTAATGTAGGGTCAGATACGCAGTATTTT,TRBD2,TRBV27,TRBJ2-3,.
CASSRSVNTEAFF,TGTGCCAGCAGTCGATCAGTGAACACTGAAGCTTTCTTT,.,TRBV28,TRBJ1-1,.
CASSQVFSVAYDEQFF,TGCGCCAGCAGCCAAGTTTTTTCCGTCGCCTACGATGAGCAGTTCTTC,.,TRBV4-3,TRBJ2-1,.
CASSSETGKNTGELFF,TGTGCCAGCAGCTCCGAGACAGGGAAGAACACCGGGGAGCTGTTTTTT,TRBD1,TRBV7-6,TRBJ2-2,few
CASTIGGHIIEAFF,TGTGCCAGCACCATAGGGGGACACATAATTGAAGCTTTCTTT,.,TRBV28,TRBJ1-1,.
CASSEVEDTQYF,TGTGCCAGCAGTGAAGTAGAAGATACGCAGTATTTT,.,TRBV6-1,TRBJ2-3,.
CASSFGGSGNEQYF,TGTGCCAGCAGTTTCGGCGGGAGCGGGAACGAGCAGTACTTC,TRBD2,TRBV27,TRBJ2-7,.
CASSASGSSNEQFF,TGCGCCAGCAGTGCTAGCGGGAGTAGCAATGAGCAGTTCTTC,TRBD2,TRBV10-1,TRBJ2-1,once
CASSKRLTDTGELFF,TGTGCCAGTAGTAAAAGACTGACCGACACCGGGGAGCTGTTTTTT,.,TRBV19,TRBJ2-2,.
CASTTQGPYEQYF,TGTGCCAGCACTACACAGGGGCCCTACGAGCAGTACTTC,TRBD1,TRBV28,TRBJ2-7,.
CASSLHPMTRTDTQYF,TGTGCCAGCAGTCTCCACCCCATGACACGCACAGATACGCAGTATTTT,.,TRBV7-9,TRBJ2-3,.
CASSPGQQETQYF,TGCGCCAGCAGCCCTGGACAGCAAGAGACCCAGTACTTC,.,TRBV5-1,TRBJ2-5,few
CASSPKGLAGGTDTQYF,TGTGCCAGCAGCCCGAAGGGTCTAGCGGGAGGCACAGATACGCAGTATTTT,TRBD2,TRBV7-3,TRBJ2-3,.
CASSLQGHTSYEQYF,TGTGCCAGCAGCTTGCAGGGTCACACATCCTACGAGCAGTACTTC,.,TRBV5-6,TRBJ2-7,few
CASILGPGSGNTIYF,TGTGCCAGCATCCTAGGGCCAGGGTCTGGAAACACCATATATTTT,.,TRBV6-1,TRBJ1-3,.
CASSYSAGDSYEQYF,TGTGCCAGCAGTTACTCGGCGGGTGACTCCTACGAGCAGTACTTC,.,TRBV6-5,TRBJ2-7,.
CASSHPSDNTGELFF,TGTGCCAGCAGCCACCCCAGCGACAACACCGGGGAGCTGTTTTTT,.,TRBV13,TRBJ2-2,.
CASSSLGWEGRETQYF,TGTGCCAGCAGTTCCCTCGGATGGGAGGGCCGGGAGACCCAGTACTTC,TRBD2,TRBV27,TRBJ2-5,once
CASSPRTGTGKNTGELFF,TGTGCCAGCTCACCACGGACCGGGACAGGGAAGAACACCGGGGAGCTGTTTTTT,TRBD1,TRBV18,TRBJ2-2,.
CASSSDLTSGTYNEQFF,TGTGCCAGCAGTTCCGACTTGACTAGCGGGACCTACAATGAGCAGTTCTTC,TRBD2,TRBV27,TRBJ2-1,.
CASSEGYLSSYEQYF,TGTGCCAGCAGTGAAGGGTACCTAAGCTCCTACGAGCAGTACTTC,.,TRBV6-1,TRBJ2-7,.
CASSQTDATNEKLFF,TGTGCCAGCAGCCAGACAGACGCAACTAATGAAAAACTGTTTTTT,.,TRBV7-8,TRBJ1-4,.
CASHRGSSNYGYTF,TGTGCCAGTCACAGGGGCTCCTCTAACTATGGCTACACCTTC,TRBD1,TRBV19,TRBJ1-2,.
CASSLVSGSSYEQYF,TGTGCCAGCAGCTTGGTCAGCGGAAGCTCCTACGAGCAGTACTTC,.,TRBV5-4,TRBJ2-7,.